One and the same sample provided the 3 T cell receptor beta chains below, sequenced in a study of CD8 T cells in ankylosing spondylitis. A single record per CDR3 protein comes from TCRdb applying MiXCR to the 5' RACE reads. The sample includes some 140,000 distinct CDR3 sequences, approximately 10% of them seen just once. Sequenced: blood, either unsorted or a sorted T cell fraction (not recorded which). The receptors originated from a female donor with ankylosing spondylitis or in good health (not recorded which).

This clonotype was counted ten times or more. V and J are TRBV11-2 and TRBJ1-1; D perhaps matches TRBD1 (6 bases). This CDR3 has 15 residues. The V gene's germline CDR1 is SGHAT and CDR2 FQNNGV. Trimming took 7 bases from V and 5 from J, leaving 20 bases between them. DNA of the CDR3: TGTGCCAGCATCCTAGATGTGGGAGGGGGTACTGAAGCTTTCTTT. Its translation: CASILDVGGGTEAFF.

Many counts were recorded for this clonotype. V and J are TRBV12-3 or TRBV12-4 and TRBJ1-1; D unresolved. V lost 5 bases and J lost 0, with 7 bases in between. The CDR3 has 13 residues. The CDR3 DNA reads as TGTGCCAGCAGTGGTGACGTGAACACTGAAGCTTTCTTT. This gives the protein CASSGDVNTEAFF.

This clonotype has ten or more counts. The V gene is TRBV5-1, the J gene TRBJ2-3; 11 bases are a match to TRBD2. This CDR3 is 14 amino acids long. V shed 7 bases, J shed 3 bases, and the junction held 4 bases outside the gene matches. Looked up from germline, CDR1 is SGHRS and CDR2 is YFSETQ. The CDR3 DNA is TGCGCCAGCGCCGGGACTAGCGGTACAGATACGCAGTATTTT. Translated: CASAGTSGTDTQYF.